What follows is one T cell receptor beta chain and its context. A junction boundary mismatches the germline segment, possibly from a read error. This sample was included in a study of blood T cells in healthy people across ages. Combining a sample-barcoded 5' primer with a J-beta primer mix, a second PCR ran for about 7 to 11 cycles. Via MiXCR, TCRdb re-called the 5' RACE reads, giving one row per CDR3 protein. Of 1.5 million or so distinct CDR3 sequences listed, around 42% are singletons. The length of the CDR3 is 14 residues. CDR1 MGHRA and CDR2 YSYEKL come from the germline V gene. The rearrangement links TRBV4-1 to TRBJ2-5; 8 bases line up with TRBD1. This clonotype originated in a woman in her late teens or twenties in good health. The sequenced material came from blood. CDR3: CASSPDRGTETQYF. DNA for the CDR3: TGCGCCAGTAGCCCCGACAGGGGAACGGAGACCCAGTACTTC.